This entry describes one TCR beta chain. This sample was taken from a study of technical replicates of blood from several donors. Measured with immunoSEQ multiplex PCR; TCRdb has only the in-frame clones, and not every one. The repertoire holds 45,000 to 55,000 clones, with roughly 95% as singletons. This CDR3 comprises 14 residues. Germline CDR1 and CDR2: SGHDT and YYEEEE. The trim removed 2 bases at V and 9 bases at J, leaving 6 bases unmatched. The rearrangement uses TRBV5-6 and TRBJ2-1, with 9 bases matching TRBD2. This receptor was taken from a human donor in good health. Sequences were obtained from T cells isolated from PBMCs. The CDR3 loop is CASSFGTSIVEQFF. DNA for the CDR3: TGTGCCAGCAGCTTTGGGACTAGCATCGTTGAGCAGTTCTTC. Complete variable domain (other parts from reference TRBV5-6 and TRBJ2-1): DAGVTQSPTHLIKTRGQQVTLRCSPKSGHDTVSWYQQALGQGPQFIFQYYEEEERQRGNFPDRFSGHQFPNYSSELNVNALLLGDSALYLCASSFGTSIVEQFFGPGTRLTVL.